The 10 T cell receptor beta chains reported below all come from one sample, sequenced in a study of blood T cells in healthy people across ages. Together with a sample-barcoded 5' primer, a J-beta primer mix was included in a second PCR lasting about 6 to 11 cycles. Each CDR3 protein gets one entry after TCRdb re-called the 5' RACE reads with MiXCR. The sample has 1.5 million or so distinct CDR3 sequences, roughly 40% seen once. Sequencing input: blood. Receptor source: a woman between 18 and 29 years old in good health.

This clonotype was counted a few times. The chain combines TRBV6-1 with TRBJ2-1; D is ambiguous. This CDR3 is built from 12 residues. Per the germline V gene, CDR1 is MNHNS and CDR2 is SASEGT. Trimming stripped 2 bases from V and 12 bases from J, with 11 bases between. In DNA, the CDR3 is TGTGCCAGCAGTGAAACCCACCTAGGGCAGTTCTTC. This gives the protein CASSETHLGQFF.

The J gene is TRBJ1-1, the V gene TRBV29-1; 10 bases agree with TRBD1. The ends lost 7 bases at V and 8 bases at J; junction bases unmatched: 10. This CDR3 comprises 13 residues. CDR1 is SQVTM, CDR2 ANQGSEA, per germline. In DNA form, the CDR3 reads TGCAGCGCCGGTGGGGACAGGGGCGCCGAAGCTTTCTTT. Protein: CSAGGDRGAEAFF.

This clonotype was observed once. V gene TRBV24-1 combines with J gene TRBJ2-7; 13 bases map to TRBD2. This CDR3 has 20 amino acids. V dropped 0 bases and J dropped 2; count of bases not matched to a gene: 12. The germline gives CDR1 KGHDR, CDR2 SFDVKD. CDR3 sequence: CATSDLRSTSGRALTYEQYF. CDR3 bases: TGTGCCACCAGTGATTTGCGGTCAACTAGCGGGAGGGCCCTAACCTACGAGCAGTACTTC.

The chain couples TRBV20-1 to TRBJ2-5, with TRBD2 identical over 11 bases. This CDR3 region has 15 residues. Germline CDR1 reads DFQATT; CDR2 reads SNEGSKA (reference sequence). Losses at the gene ends were 6 bases for V and 5 bases for J; bases not matched to a gene: 11. CDR3 sequence: CSATESRLAGETQYF. The CDR3 DNA reads TGCAGTGCCACTGAGAGTCGACTAGCGGGGGAGACCCAGTACTTC.

This clonotype was seen a handful of times. The chain carries TRBV20-1 and TRBJ2-7, with TRBD2 identical over 14 bases. The CDR3 covers 15 residues. The ends lost 6 bases at V and 4 bases at J; junction bases unmatched: 8. The germline V gene has CDR1 DFQATT and CDR2 SNEGSKA (reference sequence). CDR3 coding DNA: TGCAGTGCCCTTGGACTAGCGGGGGGATCATACGAGCAGTACTTC. Its translation is CSALGLAGGSYEQYF.

CDR3 DNA sequence: TGTGCCAGCAGTGAAGGCCTCCTCTCCTACGAGCAGTACTTC. Translating gives CASSEGLLSYEQYF. The genes are TRBV6-1 and TRBJ2-7; no definite D call. CDR1 is MNHNS, CDR2 SASEGT, per germline. V gave up 1 base and J gave up 0 bases, with 7 bases separating them. The CDR3 has 14 amino acids.

This chain uses TRBV29-1 with TRBJ2-1; D might be TRBD2 (6 bases). This CDR3 spans 14 amino acids. The germline V and J ends were trimmed by 5 bases and 8 bases, with 19 bases remaining between them. The germline V gene has CDR1 SQVTM and CDR2 ANQGSEA. DNA for the CDR3: TGCAGCGTTAGCGGGCCAACTAGGGGATATGAGCAGTTCTTC. This gives the protein CSVSGPTRGYEQFF.

This clonotype was seen only a few times. The chain employs TRBV29-1 and TRBJ2-3, with D uncertain. Germline lookup yields CDR1 SQVTM and CDR2 ANQGSEA. V was shortened by 7 bases and J by 2 bases, with 16 bases between the two germline ends. CDR3 size: 14 residues. The CDR3 reads CSASGEQVTDTQYF. In nucleotides, the CDR3 is TGCAGCGCCTCCGGAGAGCAGGTCACAGATACGCAGTATTTT.

CDR3: CASSYSAWSGGGNEQYF. CDR3 nucleotides: TGTGCCAGCAGTTACTCTGCGTGGAGCGGGGGCGGGAATGAGCAGTACTTC. The genes are TRBV6-5 and TRBJ2-5, with 8 bases lining up with TRBD2. V shed 0 bases and J 11 bases; nucleotides not matched to a gene: 17. CDR1 is MNHEY and CDR2 is SVGAGI in the germline V gene. There are 17 residues in the CDR3.

V and J are TRBV7-2 and TRBJ1-2; the D gene is possibly TRBD1 (6 bases). This CDR3 is built from 15 residues. CDR1 SGHTA and CDR2 FQGNSA come from the germline V gene. The V end was cut by 5 bases, the J end by 1 base, with 14 bases between. The CDR3 nucleotides are TGTGCCAGCAGCCAGGGGTGGGGCAGTAACTATGGCTACACCTTC. Its translation: CASSQGWGSNYGYTF.